This TCR beta chain derives from a study of identical twins. Via MiXCR, TCRdb re-called the 5' RACE reads, giving one row per CDR3 protein. Here the sample spans about 520,000 distinct CDR3 sequences, under 25% being singletons. This clonotype was seen a handful of times. The target antigen is unknown. Overall study results and limits: The study reached conclusions through statistical analysis that was cross-sectional, not following the same donors.

Germline CDR1 MDHEN, CDR2 SYDVKM. This CDR3 spans 14 amino acids. With 5 bases clipped from V and 6 bases from J, the junction kept 5 bases outside the gene matches. The same specimen was also included in a second study, on T cells expressing NK-cell markers. That paper states: Most of the eight sequenced donors were HCMV-seropositive; one was seronegative. Six donors carried dominant NKG2C+ clonotypes that made up about 1.0-8% of their CD8+ T cells.

The chain couples TRBV28 to TRBJ2-7; 12 bases align to TRBD2. The sample comprised CD4+ T cells sorted from blood. The origin of this receptor is a woman between 18 and 29 years old in good health. The CDR3 reads CASSPLAGGGEQYF. CDR3 bases: TGTGCCAGCAGTCCACTAGCGGGAGGAGGCGAGCAGTACTTC.